This record looks at one T cell receptor beta chain sequence and its context. The target antigen is unknown. The sample originates from a study of T cell repertoires in cytomegalovirus infection. TCRdb itself ran the reads through MiXCR, one entry per CDR3 protein. The sample yields some 800,000 distinct CDR3 sequences, approximately 32% seen once. CDR3 size: 16 residues. Germline CDR1 is MGHRA and CDR2 is YSYEKL. Trimming took 0 bases from V and 6 from J, leaving 15 bases between them. The chain recombines TRBV4-1 with TRBJ2-1, with D tentatively TRBD1 (5 bases). Source: cultured CD8+ T cells from PBMCs, taken from culture after CMV antigen stimulation. This clonotype was sampled from a human donor in good health (CMV status not recorded). Some clones in this sample may be carry-over from other donors' samples. DNA for the CDR3: TGCGCCAGCAGCCAAGATGGGCAGGGCGCCCTCAATGAGCAGTTCTTC. Its protein product is CASSQDGQGALNEQFF.